These 21 T cell receptor beta chains came from one sample sequenced in a study of chemoradiotherapy in HPV16-positive cancers. The table came from immunoSEQ multiplex PCR; TCRdb's copy has only in-frame clones and leaves some out. The top ten clones hold roughly 20% of a sample with over 10,000 clones, roughly 61% of them seen once. This sample was gathered from a patient who underwent chemoradiotherapy. Source of these receptors: a human donor with HPV-associated anogenital cancer.

The chain has TRBV6-1 and TRBJ2-2; 8 nucleotides line up with TRBD1. V lost 6 bases and J lost 7; bases outside the gene matches: 7. Looked up from germline, CDR1 is MNHNS and CDR2 is SASEGT. The CDR3 covers 14 residues. The CDR3: CASRNTGGIGELFF. For the CDR3, the DNA is TGTGCCAGCAGAAATACAGGGGGGATCGGGGAGCTGTTTTTT.

This CDR3 is CASSFQGNQPQHF. The DNA for the CDR3 is TGTGCCAGCAGTTTTCAGGGCAATCAGCCCCAGCATTTT. V usage is TRBV6-5 and J usage is TRBJ1-5; no firm D call. Per germline, CDR1 MNHEY and CDR2 SVGAGI. CDR3 length equals 13 residues. The V and J ends lost 4 bases and 2 bases respectively, with 6 bases between them.

This clone was picked up a small number of times. At one end the junction does not follow the germline gene, possibly because of a read error. The chain is built from TRBV5-1 and TRBJ2-1; TRBD2 matches 7 bases. CDR3 size: 12 residues. Germline V gene lookup returns CDR1 SGHRS and CDR2 YFSETQ. This CDR3 reads CASSADGGGRIF. CDR3 coding DNA: TGCGCCAGCAGCGCCGACGGCGGGGGTAGGATCTTC. The full variable domain, rest sourced from reference TRBV5-1 and TRBJ2-1, is KAGVTQTPRYLIKTRGQQVTLSCSPISGHRSVSWYQQTPGQGLQFLFEYFSETQRNKGNFPGRFSGRQFSNSRSEMNVSTLELGDSALYLCASSADGGGRIFGPGTRLTVL.

In its sample, this clone was seen a few times. This rearrangement joins TRBV27 to TRBJ1-6; 10 bases fit TRBD1. Losses at the gene ends were 5 bases for V and 9 bases for J; bases not matched to a gene: 4. Looked up from germline, CDR1 is MNHEY and CDR2 is SMNVEV (reference sequence). CDR3 length: 14 residues. CDR3 protein: CASSGDRGFSPLHF. CDR3 DNA sequence: TGTGCCAGCAGTGGGGACAGGGGATTTTCACCCCTCCACTTT.

The V and J genes are TRBV4-1 and TRBJ2-7, with D perhaps given as TRBD1 or TRBD2 (5 bases each). The germline V gene has CDR1 MGHRA and CDR2 YSYEKL. Trimming cost V 5 bases and J 6 bases, with 17 bases left between them. This CDR3 is built from 14 residues. CDR3 sequence reads: CASSWPGTSGEQYF. The CDR3 DNA sequence: TGCGCCAGCAGCTGGCCCGGGACCAGTGGCGAGCAGTACTTC.

The V gene is TRBV27, the J gene TRBJ1-4; D gene unclear. The CDR3 spans 15 residues. Trimming took 3 bases from V and 8 from J, leaving 16 bases between them. Germline loops: CDR1 MNHEY, CDR2 SMNVEV (reference sequence). CDR3 in amino acids: CASSLNSRVGEKLFF. The CDR3 DNA sequence: TGTGCCAGCAGTTTGAACAGCAGAGTGGGGGAAAAACTGTTTTTT.

The genes are TRBV5-4 and TRBJ1-2; no firm D call. The CDR3 sequence is 12 residues long. The V gene lost 4 bases and the J gene lost 3 bases, with 7 bases spanning the gap. The V gene's germline CDR1 is SGHNT and CDR2 YYREEE (reference sequence). CDR3 protein: CASSGPHYGYTF. CDR3 in DNA: TGTGCCAGCAGCGGACCTCACTATGGCTACACCTTC.

This sequence joins TRBV6-5 and TRBJ1-2, with TRBD1 matching over 7 bases. Germline assignment: CDR1 MNHEY and CDR2 SVGAGI. The V segment lost 0 bases and the J segment 4 bases; nucleotides outside the gene matches: 8. The CDR3 has 16 amino acids. CDR3 DNA sequence: TGTGCCAGCAGTTACTCGCGGACAGGTGGAGGCTATGGCTACACCTTC. Its protein is CASSYSRTGGGYGYTF.

The chain has TRBV2 and TRBJ1-4, with 7 positions matching TRBD1. Germline trimming cut 7 bases from V and 8 bases from J; bases unmatched to any gene: 10. In germline, CDR1 is SNHLY, CDR2 FYNNEI. The CDR3 has 14 amino acids. CDR3 coding DNA: TGTGCCAGCATGCTTGACAGGGTGGGGGAAAAACTGTTTTTT. It translates to CASMLDRVGEKLFF.

The chain joins TRBV19 to TRBJ2-7, with D possibly TRBD1 on 5 matching bases. Germline values: CDR1 LNHDA, CDR2 SQIVND (reference sequence). This CDR3 is built from 14 residues. V gave up 5 bases and J gave up 0 bases, with 11 bases separating them. The CDR3 protein is CASSPRQSSYEQYF. CDR3 nucleotides: TGTGCCAGTAGTCCGAGACAGAGCTCCTACGAGCAGTACTTC. Looking up the rest from reference TRBV19 and TRBJ2-7 gives the full variable domain: DGGITQSPKYLFRKEGQNVTLSCEQNLNHDAMYWYRQDPGQGLRLIYYSQIVNDFQKGDIAEGYSVSREKKESFPLTVTSAQKNPTAFYLCASSPRQSSYEQYFGPGTRLTVT.

The chain combines TRBV2 with TRBJ1-1; D might be TRBD1 (6 bases). The CDR3 has 12 residues. V was trimmed by 8 bases and J by 6 bases, leaving 13 bases between them. CDR1 SNHLY and CDR2 FYNNEI come from the germline V gene. The CDR3 protein is CASRGGTPEAFF. The CDR3 coding sequence is TGTGCCAGCCGAGGGGGGACCCCTGAAGCTTTCTTT. The full variable domain, with the rest looked up from reference TRBV2 and TRBJ1-1, is EPEVTQTPSHQVTQMGQEVILRCVPISNHLYFYWYRQILGQKVEFLVSFYNNEISEKSEIFDDQFSVERPDGSNFTLKIRSTKLEDSAMYFCASRGGTPEAFFGQGTRLTVV.

In this sample, this clone turned up once. The identical CDR3 is also encoded by other nucleotide sequences in the sample. The chain employs TRBV9 and TRBJ2-3; D perhaps matches TRBD2 (7 bases). V shed 0 bases and J shed 2 bases, with 10 bases lying between them. The CDR3 is made up of 15 amino acids. Germline V gives CDR1 SGDLS, CDR2 YYNGEE. The CDR3 region is CASSVAGGPTDTQYF. CDR3 DNA: TGTGCCAGCAGCGTAGCCGGGGGGCCCACAGATACGCAGTATTTT.

This rearrangement joins TRBV6-1 to TRBJ2-3; TRBD1 agrees at 12 bases. This CDR3 region has 17 residues. With 4 bases clipped from V and 4 bases from J, the junction kept 9 bases outside the gene matches. From germline, CDR1 is MNHNS and CDR2 SASEGT. CDR3 amino acids: CASSATSGTGGADTQYF. In DNA, the CDR3 is TGTGCCAGCAGTGCAACTTCCGGGACAGGGGGCGCAGATACGCAGTATTTT.

This clone was observed a single time. At the DNA level, this CDR3 is encoded by other sequences in the same sample as well. The chain uses TRBV9 and TRBJ2-3, with D possibly being TRBD2 (5 bases). Germline assignment: CDR1 SGDLS and CDR2 YYNGEE. This CDR3 contains 15 residues. V lost 0 bases and J lost 3, with 11 bases in between. The CDR3 sequence: CASSVAGSRTDTQYF. CDR3 sequence (DNA): TGTGCCAGCAGCGTAGCTGGGAGCCGAACAGATACGCAGTATTTT. The whole variable domain, filled in from reference TRBV9 and TRBJ2-3, reads DSGVTQTPKHLITATGQRVTLRCSPRSGDLSVYWYQQSLDQGLQFLIQYYNGEERAKGNILERFSAQQFPDLHSELNLSSLELGDSALYFCASSVAGSRTDTQYFGPGTRLTVL.

The chain carries TRBV27 and TRBJ2-7; 12 bases agree with TRBD1. The CDR3 contains 16 residues. The J segment lost 7 bases and the V segment lost 4 bases, leaving 11 bases of the junction unmatched. CDR1 MNHEY and CDR2 SMNVEV come from the germline V gene (reference sequence). The CDR3 DNA reads as TGTGCCAGCAGTTCCCCGGGACAGGGGGCTTCAGAAGAGCAGTACTTC. Protein product: CASSSPGQGASEEQYF.

The chain carries TRBV25-1 and TRBJ2-7; D unclear. The CDR3 loop spans 11 amino acids. Trimming removed 4 bases from V and 3 bases from J, with 4 bases in between. Germline V gene lookup returns CDR1 MGHDK and CDR2 SYGVNS. For the CDR3, the DNA is TGTGCCAGCAGTGCGCACTACGAGCAGTACTTC. Protein product: CASSAHYEQYF.

The V call is TRBV10-3, the J call TRBJ1-2, with D possibly being TRBD1 (6 bases). The length of the CDR3 is 17 residues. V lost 0 bases and J lost 1, with 15 bases in between. From germline, CDR1 is ENHRY and CDR2 SYGVKD. CDR3 nucleotides: TGTGCCATCAGTGAGTCGAGGGGGGCCGTAAATAACTATGGCTACACCTTC. Translating gives CAISESRGAVNNYGYTF.

J is TRBJ1-4 and V is TRBV7-2; 8 bases are shared with TRBD1. The ends lost 5 bases at V and 7 bases at J; junction bases unmatched: 6. CDR1 and CDR2 (germline): SGHTA, FQGNSA. The CDR3 runs to 14 residues. The CDR3 DNA reads TGTGCCAGCAGCAGGACAGGGCTTTCTGAAAAACTGTTTTTT. This encodes CASSRTGLSEKLFF.

This chain links TRBV7-9 with TRBJ2-1, with D perhaps matching TRBD1 or TRBD2 (5 bases each). This CDR3 is built from 15 residues. Germline assignment: CDR1 SEHNR and CDR2 FQNEAQ (reference sequence). V dropped 5 bases and J dropped 0 bases, with 11 bases sitting between them. DNA of the CDR3: TGTGCCAGCAGCCGGGGCTCCAGCTCCTACAATGAGCAGTTCTTC. It specifies CASSRGSSSYNEQFF.

The CDR3: CSADRAAGYTF. DNA of the CDR3: TGCAGTGCGGACAGGGCAGCGGGCTACACCTTC. The chain is built from TRBV20-1 and TRBJ1-2, with 8 bases matching TRBD1. This CDR3 is 11 amino acids long. From germline, CDR1 is DFQATT and CDR2 SNEGSKA (reference sequence). Losses at the gene ends were 6 bases for V and 8 bases for J; bases not matched to a gene: 5.

This clone was observed a single time. V is TRBV21-1 and J is TRBJ1-5; the table's D gene call, TRBD1, was not cross checked with the DNA. TRBV21-1 is termed a pseudogene. There are 20 residues in the CDR3. The CDR3 sequence is CASSKGPDRGPPVWCQPQHF. The CDR3 nucleotides are TGTGCCAGCAGCAAAGGCCCGGACAGGGGTCCTCCAGTGTGGTGTCAGCCCCAGCATTTT.